This TCR beta chain was recovered during a study of T cell changes during pregnancy in multiple sclerosis. This CDR3 contains 17 residues. Trimming removed 0 bases at V and 2 bases at J, with 16 bases between. The germline CDR1 and CDR2 sequences are MNHEY and SMNVEV (reference sequence). This clone was found once. Clones were read by immunoSEQ multiplex PCR, and TCRdb kept only the in-frame ones, dropping some. This sample has around 95,000 clones, with approximately 93% found just once. The clonotype originates from a female donor in good health, enrolled as a control in a pregnancy study. This rearrangement joins TRBV27 to TRBJ1-1, with D possibly being TRBD1 (6 bases). Sequencing was performed on peripheral blood, taken after pregnancy. The CDR3 loop is CASSLSLPTGFNTEAFF. CDR3 coding DNA: TGTGCCAGCAGTTTATCCCTCCCTACAGGGTTTAACACTGAAGCTTTCTTT.